This T cell receptor (beta chain) was retrieved from a study of cytomegalovirus exposure and HLA in healthy donors. It was with 60 Vbeta and 13 Jbeta primers that the PCR ran. Assay used: immunoSEQ multiplex PCR; TCRdb lists only in-frame clones, some missing. The table has about 100,000 clones, approximately 80% seen once. Trimming took off 2 bases at V and 7 bases at J, with 5 bases between the two ends. There are 11 residues in the CDR3. In germline, CDR1 is MNHNS, CDR2 SASEGT. The sample taken for sequencing was PBMCs. This chain uses TRBV6-1 with TRBJ1-2; D unresolved. This TCR was sampled from a female donor in good health and CMV-seropositive. CDR3 nucleotide sequence: TGTGCCAGCAGTGAAATGGCTGGCTACACCTTC. This sequence encodes CASSEMAGYTF.